The T cell receptor (beta chain) described here comes from a study of CD8 T cells in Susac syndrome. General study findings and limits: TCR sequencing and HLA analysis covered a relatively small number of individuals.

Sequencing of TCR beta was performed on blood CD8+ T cells and on blood CD4+ T cells. This clonotype was observed a single time. As yet, its antigen is unknown. The CDR3 length is 13 residues. CDR1 and CDR2 (germline): SGHTA, FQGNSA. J was trimmed by 3 bases and V by 7 bases; bases with no gene match: 6. Roughly 0.45 to 1 ug RNA was reverse transcribed with random hexamers. TCRdb re-called the immunoSEQ multiplex PCR reads with MiXCR, one entry per CDR3 protein. The sample carries over 95,000 distinct CDR3 sequences, under 95% recorded once. Sequencing was performed on CD8+ T cells from PBMCs. The source of this sequence is a human donor in good health. The chain carries TRBV7-2 and TRBJ2-7, with TRBD1 matching 7 bases. The CDR3 sequence: CASNRQGHYEQYF. DNA of the CDR3: TGTGCCAGCAACCGACAGGGACACTACGAGCAGTACTTC.